The entry below describes one TCR beta chain. Its antigen is not identified. These data come from a study of immune evolution from preneoplasia to lung adenocarcinoma. Libraries were prepared by immunoSEQ multiplex PCR; TCRdb keeps only in-frame clonotypes and omits some of them. This sample has around 9,900 clones, with approximately 90% found just once. CDR1 SGHVS and CDR2 FNYEAQ come from the germline V gene. The CDR3 sequence is 17 residues long. Trimming cost V 1 base and J 0 bases, with 12 bases left between them. Findings and limits, study-wide: Later-stage lesions appeared to have more T cells, more diversity, less clonality. KRAS-mutant nodules had the highest T cell clonality.

The rearrangement links TRBV7-6 to TRBJ2-2; possible D gene TRBD1, 7 bases. Source material: FFPE invasive lung adenocarcinoma tissue. This TCR derives from an older person with invasive lung adenocarcinoma. Some clones in this sample may be carry-over from other donors' samples. The CDR3 coding sequence is TGTGCCAGCAGCTTAGGCGGAGGGGGCGCGAACACCGGGGAGCTGTTTTTT. It codes for CASSLGGGGANTGELFF.